One sample yielded the 22 T cell receptor beta chains listed below, sequenced in a study of cytomegalovirus exposure and HLA in healthy donors. PCR involved 60 Vbeta and 13 Jbeta primers. The assay was immunoSEQ multiplex PCR, and TCRdb's table has in-frame clones only and misses some. Here the sample spans 160,000 or so clones, approximately 81% being singletons. Source material: PBMCs. The receptor set was obtained from a man in his thirties or forties in good health and CMV-seronegative.

The rearrangement links TRBV5-1 to TRBJ2-2, with TRBD2 identical over 16 bases. Looked up from germline, CDR1 is SGHRS and CDR2 is YFSETQ. This CDR3 has 18 residues. J lost 0 bases, V lost 3 bases, and 2 bases had no gene match. CDR3 in DNA: TGCGCCAGCAGCTCGGGGACTAGCGGGGGGGCGAACACCGGGGAGCTGTTTTTT. It is translated as CASSSGTSGGANTGELFF.

The J gene is TRBJ1-1, the V gene TRBV5-4, with D hard to call. Trimming pared 2 bases from V and 4 bases from J, leaving 3 bases between. The CDR3 runs to 11 residues. Germline CDR1 is SGHNT and CDR2 is YYREEE (reference sequence). CDR3 loop: CASSFGTEAFF. CDR3 nucleotides: TGTGCCAGCAGCTTCGGCACTGAAGCTTTCTTT. Complete variable domain (other parts from reference TRBV5-4 and TRBJ1-1): ETGVTQSPTHLIKTRGQQVTLRCSSQSGHNTVSWYQQALGQGPQFIFQYYREEENGRGNFPPRFSGLQFPNYSSELNVNALELDDSALYLCASSFGTEAFFGQGTRLTVV.

The rearrangement uses TRBV30 and TRBJ2-7; tentatively, D is TRBD2 (6 bases). Germline V CDR1 and CDR2: GTSNPN, SVGIG (reference sequence). The length of the CDR3 is 12 residues. Trimming pared 0 bases from V and 6 bases from J, leaving 9 bases between. CDR3 sequence (DNA): TGTGCCTGGAGTGTACTCGGGGGCGAGCAGTACTTC. It codes for CAWSVLGGEQYF.

The chain joins TRBV28 to TRBJ2-5, with D perhaps matching TRBD2 (5 bases). The CDR3 extends over 13 amino acids. CDR1 MDHEN and CDR2 SYDVKM come from the germline V gene. V shed 3 bases and J shed 4 bases, with 9 bases lying between them. CDR3 DNA: TGTGCCAGCAGTTTCAAAGGGAGAGAGACCCAGTACTTC. Its translation is CASSFKGRETQYF.

This clone is a singleton in its sample. The chain carries TRBV2 and TRBJ2-7, with 8 bases that match TRBD1. The CDR3 runs to 15 residues. From germline, CDR1 is SNHLY and CDR2 FYNNEI. With V trimmed by 6 bases and J by 3 bases, 10 bases remained unmatched. The DNA of the CDR3 is TGTGCCAGCAGCAGAGGACAGGGCTTGGACTACGAGCAGTACTTC. Its translation: CASSRGQGLDYEQYF.

The gene calls are TRBV6-1 and TRBJ2-7; 9 bases align to TRBD1. CDR1 and CDR2 from the germline V gene are MNHNS and SASEGT. The CDR3 is 16 residues long. J was trimmed by 3 bases and V by 4 bases; bases with no gene match: 10. In DNA, the CDR3 is TGTGCCAGCAGTGTCCCGGACAGGGGAAAACTCTACGAGCAGTACTTC. Translation: CASSVPDRGKLYEQYF.

This clone was seen only once. The rearrangement uses TRBV6-5 and TRBJ1-2; D not certain. Germline loops: CDR1 MNHEY, CDR2 SVGAGI. V shed 2 bases and J shed 5 bases, with 9 bases lying between them. This CDR3 has 13 amino acids. CDR3: CASSYVQAYGYTF. The CDR3 nucleotides read TGTGCCAGCAGTTACGTTCAAGCATATGGCTACACCTTC.

This clone was detected only a few times. The rearrangement joins TRBV27 to TRBJ1-2; TRBD1 agrees at 7 bases. Germline V gene sequence: CDR1 MNHEY, CDR2 SMNVEV (reference sequence). CDR3 length equals 16 residues. V lost 2 bases, J lost 0 bases, and 6 bases stayed unmatched. CDR3 amino acids: CASSLGGQPANYGYTF. CDR3 coding DNA: TGTGCCAGCAGTTTAGGGGGACAGCCCGCTAACTATGGCTACACCTTC.

The chain recombines TRBV6-5 with TRBJ1-5; perhaps TRBD1 as D (5 bases). The CDR3 consists of 15 residues. Germline CDR1 is MNHEY and CDR2 is SVGAGI. V dropped 8 bases and J dropped 2 bases, with 16 bases sitting between them. For the CDR3, the DNA is TGTGCCAGCCTAAGGGGAGGGGACGGCAATCAGCCCCAGCATTTT. Protein sequence: CASLRGGDGNQPQHF.

A few counts support this clone. The chain carries TRBV18 and TRBJ2-1; 7 bases agree with TRBD2. The ends lost 8 bases at V and 5 bases at J; junction bases unmatched: 9. Per germline, CDR1 KGHSH and CDR2 LQKENI. The CDR3 is 14 residues long. In nucleotides, the CDR3 is TGTGCCAGCGGACGTAGCGGGTTTGACAATGAGCAGTTCTTC. Translating gives CASGRSGFDNEQFF.

This sequence joins TRBV27 and TRBJ1-2; unclear D gene. The CDR3 spans 12 residues. The germline CDR1 and CDR2 sequences are MNHEY and SMNVEV (reference sequence). V lost 3 bases, J lost 3 bases, and 5 bases lay in between. DNA of the CDR3: TGTGCCAGCAGTTTGAGGGACTATGGCTACACCTTC. Translating it yields CASSLRDYGYTF.

The J gene is TRBJ1-1, the V gene TRBV7-2; D is perhaps TRBD1 (6 bases). Trimming left V 2 bases short and J 0 bases short, with 7 bases between. CDR3 size: 14 residues. Germline V gives CDR1 SGHTA, CDR2 FQGNSA. CDR3 sequence (DNA): TGTGCCAGCAGCTTAAACAGGGTGAACACTGAAGCTTTCTTT. Its protein is CASSLNRVNTEAFF.

The gene calls are TRBV7-6 and TRBJ1-1; D uncertain. V lost 5 bases to trimming and J lost 1 base, with 14 bases between them. Germline loops: CDR1 SGHVS, CDR2 FNYEAQ. The CDR3 consists of 15 residues. The CDR3 DNA follows: TGTGCCAGCAGCCGGGGATTTACGGGGAACACTGAAGCTTTCTTT. Its protein is CASSRGFTGNTEAFF.

The V and J genes are TRBV7-9 and TRBJ1-4; a weak D match, TRBD1 (5 bases). Per the germline V gene, CDR1 is SEHNR and CDR2 is FQNEAQ (reference sequence). The CDR3 sequence is 15 residues long. V was pared by 4 bases and J by 8 bases, with 17 bases between. The CDR3 region has the DNA TGTGCCAGCAGCTGGGCCTCAGGGCTTCGAGAAAAACTGTTTTTT. Protein sequence: CASSWASGLREKLFF.

The V and J genes are TRBV7-9 and TRBJ2-5, with 14 bases fitting TRBD2. The CDR3 has 16 amino acids. J was trimmed by 5 bases and V by 4 bases; bases with no gene match: 6. The germline V gene has CDR1 SEHNR and CDR2 FQNEAQ (reference sequence). This chain's CDR3 is CASSSRTSGRFETQYF. The CDR3 nucleotides read TGTGCCAGCAGCTCGCGGACTAGCGGGAGGTTCGAGACCCAGTACTTC.

The chain joins TRBV2 to TRBJ1-3, with a possible D match to TRBD1 (5 bases). The CDR3 has 14 residues. V was pared by 4 bases and J by 2 bases, with 9 bases between. The germline V gene encodes CDR1 SNHLY and CDR2 FYNNEI. The CDR3 region is CASSAWGAGNTIYF. The CDR3 DNA reads as TGTGCCAGCAGTGCCTGGGGCGCTGGAAACACCATATATTTT.

The chain combines TRBV5-1 with TRBJ1-2; D may be TRBD1 (5 bases). Trimming shortened V by 3 bases and J by 4 bases, and 19 bases separated the two germline ends. The CDR3 has 16 residues. The V gene's germline CDR1 is SGHRS and CDR2 YFSETQ. DNA of the CDR3: TGCGCCAGCAGCTCCGGTACAAAAGGGGAGGGCTATGGCTACACCTTC. Translating gives CASSSGTKGEGYGYTF.

This chain connects TRBV27 to TRBJ2-1; weak D call: TRBD2 (6 bases). Germline V gene data show CDR1 as MNHEY and CDR2 as SMNVEV (reference sequence). The V gene lost 3 bases and the J gene lost 3 bases, with 18 bases spanning the gap. The CDR3 is 17 residues long. The CDR3 region is CASSFTLAGRGYNEQFF. The CDR3 nucleotides are TGTGCCAGCAGTTTCACCCTGGCGGGGCGGGGCTACAATGAGCAGTTCTTC.

In this sample, this clone turned up once. This chain uses TRBV5-1 with TRBJ1-5, with 7 bases matching TRBD1. The germline gives CDR1 SGHRS, CDR2 YFSETQ. The ends lost 4 bases at V and 3 bases at J; junction bases unmatched: 7. The CDR3 is 15 amino acids. CDR3 nucleotides: TGCGCCAGCAGCCCCCAGACAGGGATCAATCAGCCCCAGCATTTT. Its translation: CASSPQTGINQPQHF.

V and J are TRBV5-1 and TRBJ1-1, with 9 nucleotides matching TRBD1. Germline CDR1 is SGHRS and CDR2 is YFSETQ. The CDR3 length is 14 residues. The V gene end was trimmed by 3 bases and the J gene end by 4 bases; junction bases not matched to a gene: 4. The CDR3 nucleotides are TGCGCCAGCAGCTCGACAGGGGGAACCACTGAAGCTTTCTTT. Its protein is CASSSTGGTTEAFF.

This chain uses TRBV4-2 with TRBJ2-7; no clear D. Trimming left V 4 bases short and J 8 bases short, with 18 bases between. The CDR3 contains 14 residues. Germline V gene lookup returns CDR1 LGHNA and CDR2 YNFKEQ. For the CDR3, the DNA is TGTGCCAGCAGCCCACCAGGTTCTGTCACGCAGCAGTACTTC. Translation: CASSPPGSVTQQYF.

The chain combines TRBV5-6 with TRBJ2-2, with D unclear. The CDR3 runs 15 residues. CDR1 SGHDT and CDR2 YYEEEE come from the germline V gene. V was trimmed by 2 bases and J by 1 base, leaving 9 bases between them. DNA for the CDR3: TGTGCCAGCAGCTTCATAACAGTGAACACCGGGGAGCTGTTTTTT. It encodes CASSFITVNTGELFF.